This T cell receptor beta chain originates from a study of Ad26.COV2.S vaccination and SARS-CoV-2 variants. In the case of this clone: Its matching antigen is unknown.

Regarding the study as a whole: Participants given vaccine showed non-spike TCR breadth similar to that of placebo recipients.

The method was immunoSEQ multiplex PCR; TCRdb's version includes in-frame clones alone and lacks a portion of them. The sample gives fewer than 500,000 clones, 90% of which show up once; roughly 3.9% is in the top ten. The treatment denotes: 15 to 20 received Ad26.COV2.S at low or high dose, single or two shots; a few received placebo; per-sample allocation not given. Samples came from day 63 after the first vaccine or placebo injection. V lost 4 bases, J lost 4 bases, and 5 bases stayed unmatched. Germline V gene data show CDR1 as SNHLY and CDR2 as FYNNEI. The CDR3 is 15 residues long. The rearrangement joins TRBV2 to TRBJ2-1; 9 positions agree with TRBD2. This clonotype was sampled from a person aged 18-65 years who received the Ad26.COV2.S COVID-19 vaccine or a placebo. This sample comprised peripheral blood, obtained in a trial of Ad26.COV2.S vaccine versus placebo. The DNA for the CDR3 is TGTGCCAGCAGTGGAACTAGCGGGCTTTACAATGAGCAGTTCTTC. Its protein product is CASSGTSGLYNEQFF.